This T cell receptor beta chain was sequenced in a study of T cells after yellow fever vaccination. Whole-study findings and limits: Secondary responses were weaker yet peaked faster, day 5 versus 15.

TCRdb analysed the 5' RACE reads with MiXCR anew, one entry per CDR3 protein. The sample consists of under 70,000 distinct CDR3 sequences, more than 5.5% of them appearing once. A few counts support this clonotype. Its specificity is unknown. The sequence was collected from a young man who received the YFV17D yellow fever vaccine. The material sequenced was CD8+ T cells sorted from PBMCs, taken on the day of the first yellow fever vaccination.

The CDR3 sequence: CASSPVGNTEAFF. CDR3 DNA: TGTGCCAGCAGCCCGGTTGGGAACACTGAAGCTTTCTTT. This chain connects TRBV13 to TRBJ1-1, with D uncertain. Trimming removed 5 bases at V and 1 base at J, with 8 bases between. The CDR3 extends over 13 amino acids. Germline CDR1 reads PRHDT; CDR2 reads FYEKMQ (reference sequence).